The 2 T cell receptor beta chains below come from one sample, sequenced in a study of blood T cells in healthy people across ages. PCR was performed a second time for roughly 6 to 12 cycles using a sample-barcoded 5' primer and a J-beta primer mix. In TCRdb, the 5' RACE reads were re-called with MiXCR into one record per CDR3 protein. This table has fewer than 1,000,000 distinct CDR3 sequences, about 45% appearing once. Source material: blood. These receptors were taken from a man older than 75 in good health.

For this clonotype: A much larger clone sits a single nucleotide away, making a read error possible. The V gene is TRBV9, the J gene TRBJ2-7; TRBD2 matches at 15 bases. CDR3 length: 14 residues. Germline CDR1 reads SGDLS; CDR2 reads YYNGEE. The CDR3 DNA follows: TGTACCAGCAGCGGGACTAGCGGGAGGCACGAGCAGTACTTC. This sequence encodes CTSSGTSGRHEQYF.

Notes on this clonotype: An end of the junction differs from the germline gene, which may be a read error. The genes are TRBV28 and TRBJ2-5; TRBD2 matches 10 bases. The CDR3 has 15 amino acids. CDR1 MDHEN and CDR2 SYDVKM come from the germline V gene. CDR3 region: CASSPLAGGMETRYF. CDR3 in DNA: TGTGCCAGCAGTCCGTTAGCGGGAGGAATGGAGACCCGGTACTTC.